This T cell receptor beta chain comes out of a study of blood T cell repertoires in COVID-19. Generated by immunoSEQ multiplex PCR, the TCRdb table keeps only in-frame clones and is missing some. The repertoire has about 55,000 clones, approximately 80% of them found once; the top ten carry over 5.5%. The CDR3 sequence is 17 residues long. Trimming took 5 bases from V and 2 from J; bases not matched to a gene: 4. CDR1 is SGHVS and CDR2 is FNYEAQ in the germline V gene. The sequence was collected from a human donor in a cohort sampled during active or convalescent COVID-19. This sequence joins TRBV7-6 and TRBJ2-1, with 15 bases identical to TRBD2. Material for sequencing was peripheral blood. The CDR3 sequence: CASSPGTSGGTYNEQFF. CDR3 nucleotides: TGTGCCAGCAGCCCCGGGACTAGCGGGGGGACCTACAATGAGCAGTTCTTC.